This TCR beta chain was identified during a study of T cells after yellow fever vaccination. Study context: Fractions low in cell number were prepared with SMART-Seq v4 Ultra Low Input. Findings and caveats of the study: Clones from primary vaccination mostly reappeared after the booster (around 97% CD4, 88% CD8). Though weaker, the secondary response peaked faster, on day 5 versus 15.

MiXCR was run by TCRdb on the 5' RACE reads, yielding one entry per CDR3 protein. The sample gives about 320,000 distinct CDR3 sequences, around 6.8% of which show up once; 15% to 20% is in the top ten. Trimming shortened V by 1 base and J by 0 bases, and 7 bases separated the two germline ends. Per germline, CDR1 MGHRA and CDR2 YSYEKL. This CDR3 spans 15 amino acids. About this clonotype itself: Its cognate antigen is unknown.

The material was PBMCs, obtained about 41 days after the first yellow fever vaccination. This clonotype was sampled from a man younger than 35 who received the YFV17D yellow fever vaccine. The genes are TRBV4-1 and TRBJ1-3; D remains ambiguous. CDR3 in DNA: TGCGCCAGCAGCCAAGCCCCGTACTCTGGAAACACCATATATTTT. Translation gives CASSQAPYSGNTIYF.